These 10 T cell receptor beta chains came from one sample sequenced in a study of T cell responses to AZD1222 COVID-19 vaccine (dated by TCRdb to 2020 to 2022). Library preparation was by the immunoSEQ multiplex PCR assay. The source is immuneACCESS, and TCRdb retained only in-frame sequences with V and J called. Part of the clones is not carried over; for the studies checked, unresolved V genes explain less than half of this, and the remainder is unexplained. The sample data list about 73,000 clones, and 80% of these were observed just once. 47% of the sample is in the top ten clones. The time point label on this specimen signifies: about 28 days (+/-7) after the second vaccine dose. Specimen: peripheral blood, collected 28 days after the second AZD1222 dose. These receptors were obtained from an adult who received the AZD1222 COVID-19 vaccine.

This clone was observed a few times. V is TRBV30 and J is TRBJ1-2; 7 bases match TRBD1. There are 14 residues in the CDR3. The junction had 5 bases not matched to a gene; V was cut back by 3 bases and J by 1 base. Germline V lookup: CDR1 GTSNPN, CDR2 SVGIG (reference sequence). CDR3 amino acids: CAWRLTGVNYGYTF. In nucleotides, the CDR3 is TGTGCCTGGAGACTAACAGGGGTTAACTATGGCTACACCTTC.

Here the CDR3 reads CASSLGGFGQPQHF. CDR3 nucleotides: TGTGCCAGCAGCTTGGGAGGTTTTGGTCAGCCCCAGCATTTT. The V call is TRBV5-6, the J call TRBJ1-5; D is ambiguous. Germline-derived CDR1 and CDR2 are SGHDT and YYEEEE. V was shortened by 0 bases and J by 6 bases, with 10 bases between the two germline ends. This CDR3 spans 14 amino acids.

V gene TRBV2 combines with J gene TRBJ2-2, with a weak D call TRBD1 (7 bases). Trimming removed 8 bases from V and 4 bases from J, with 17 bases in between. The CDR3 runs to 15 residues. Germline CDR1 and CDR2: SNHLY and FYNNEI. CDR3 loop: CASGGGPPGTGELFF. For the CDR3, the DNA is TGTGCCAGCGGAGGGGGCCCACCGGGCACCGGGGAGCTGTTTTTT.

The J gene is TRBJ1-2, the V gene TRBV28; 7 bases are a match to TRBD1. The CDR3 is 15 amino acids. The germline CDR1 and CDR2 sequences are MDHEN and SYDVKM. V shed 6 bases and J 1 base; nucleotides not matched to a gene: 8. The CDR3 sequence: CASSLFDRVNYGYTF. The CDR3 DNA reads TGTGCCAGCAGCCTATTCGACAGGGTTAACTATGGCTACACCTTC.

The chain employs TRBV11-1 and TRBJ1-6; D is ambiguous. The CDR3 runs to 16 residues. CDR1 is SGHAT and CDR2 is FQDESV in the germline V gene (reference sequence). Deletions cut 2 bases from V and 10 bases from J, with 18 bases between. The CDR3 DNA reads TGTGCCAGCAGCTTATTCGGCCCGGGAAAACTCTCACCCCTCCACTTT. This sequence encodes CASSLFGPGKLSPLHF.

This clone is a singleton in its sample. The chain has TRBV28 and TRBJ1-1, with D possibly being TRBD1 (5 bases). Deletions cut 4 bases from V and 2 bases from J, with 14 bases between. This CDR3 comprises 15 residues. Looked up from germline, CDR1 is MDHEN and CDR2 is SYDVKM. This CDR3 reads CASSWDAGGNTEAFF. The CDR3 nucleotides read TGTGCCAGCAGTTGGGACGCTGGGGGAAACACTGAAGCTTTCTTT.

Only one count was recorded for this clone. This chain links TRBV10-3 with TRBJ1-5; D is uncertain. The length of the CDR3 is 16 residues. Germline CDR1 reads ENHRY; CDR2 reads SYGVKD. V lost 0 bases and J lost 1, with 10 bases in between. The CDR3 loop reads CAISESKGGSNQPQHF. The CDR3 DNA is TGTGCCATCAGTGAGTCGAAGGGAGGGAGCAATCAGCCCCAGCATTTT.

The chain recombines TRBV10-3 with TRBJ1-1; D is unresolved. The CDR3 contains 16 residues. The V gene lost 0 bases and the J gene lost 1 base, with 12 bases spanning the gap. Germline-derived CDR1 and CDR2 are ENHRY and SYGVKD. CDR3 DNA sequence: TGTGCCATCAGTGAGTCCTCCCTCCCGGGGAACACTGAAGCTTTCTTT. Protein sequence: CAISESSLPGNTEAFF.

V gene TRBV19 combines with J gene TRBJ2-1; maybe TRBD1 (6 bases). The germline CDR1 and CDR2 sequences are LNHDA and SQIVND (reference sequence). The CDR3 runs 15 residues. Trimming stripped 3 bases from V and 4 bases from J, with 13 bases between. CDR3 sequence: CASSIVAGDYNEQFF. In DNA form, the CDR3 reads TGTGCCAGTAGTATCGTGGCAGGGGATTACAATGAGCAGTTCTTC.

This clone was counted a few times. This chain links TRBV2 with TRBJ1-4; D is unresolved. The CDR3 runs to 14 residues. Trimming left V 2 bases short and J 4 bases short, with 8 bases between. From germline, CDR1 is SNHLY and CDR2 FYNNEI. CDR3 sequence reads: CASSEIAYNEKLFF. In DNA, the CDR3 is TGTGCCAGCAGTGAAATAGCCTATAATGAAAAACTGTTTTTT.